These 22 T cell receptor beta chains were all obtained from the same sample, sequenced in a study of blood T cell repertoires in COVID-19. The assay was immunoSEQ multiplex PCR, and TCRdb's table has in-frame clones only and misses some. The table includes a few hundred thousand clones, 86% detected once. Sequencing was carried out using PBMCs or T cells enriched from blood (not recorded which). Receptor source: a woman between 25 and 40 years old who had been exposed to COVID-19.

The chain links TRBV7-9 to TRBJ1-6; D remains ambiguous. Germline V gene data show CDR1 as SEHNR and CDR2 as FQNEAQ (reference sequence). The V end lost 8 bases, the J end lost 7 bases, and 9 bases lay between the germline ends. This CDR3 comprises 12 residues. The CDR3 region has the DNA TGTGCCAGCGGCGGTTACAATTCACCCCTCCACTTT. It yields the protein CASGGYNSPLHF.

This chain connects TRBV6-5 to TRBJ1-4; 9 bases line up with TRBD1. The CDR3 spans 14 residues. J gave up 8 bases and V 6 bases, and 7 bases lay outside the gene matches. Per the germline V gene, CDR1 is MNHEY and CDR2 is SVGAGI. CDR3 sequence reads: CASRRQGVGEKLFF. The CDR3 nucleotides read TGTGCCAGCAGGCGACAGGGGGTGGGCGAAAAACTGTTTTTT.

This chain connects TRBV9 to TRBJ2-5; 15 nucleotides align to TRBD2. V dropped 4 bases and J dropped 2; count of bases not matched to a gene: 12. Germline V lookup: CDR1 SGDLS, CDR2 YYNGEE. The CDR3 sequence is 19 residues long. CDR3 sequence: CASSQAPGLAGGLQETQYF. CDR3 nucleotides: TGTGCCAGCAGCCAAGCCCCCGGACTAGCGGGGGGGCTTCAAGAGACCCAGTACTTC.

CDR3 amino acids: CASSLPLSGSSGKLFF. As DNA, the CDR3 is TGTGCCAGCAGTTTGCCTCTTTCAGGGTCCTCTGGAAAACTGTTTTTT. The chain uses TRBV28 and TRBJ1-4; a weak D match, TRBD1 (5 bases). The ends were cut back, 3 bases at V and 10 bases at J, with 21 bases in the middle. This CDR3 is 16 amino acids long. Germline V CDR1 and CDR2: MDHEN, SYDVKM.

The chain links TRBV27 to TRBJ1-6; possibly TRBD1 for D (6 bases). Trimming removed 1 base at V and 7 bases at J, with 11 bases between. The germline V gene encodes CDR1 MNHEY and CDR2 SMNVEV (reference sequence). CDR3 size: 15 residues. The CDR3 DNA sequence: TGTGCCAGCAGTTTATTCGGCAGGGGCAATTCACCCCTCCACTTT. This sequence encodes CASSLFGRGNSPLHF.

V and J are TRBV9 and TRBJ2-7; D may be TRBD2 (6 bases). This CDR3 comprises 14 residues. Germline assignment: CDR1 SGDLS and CDR2 YYNGEE. Trimming left V 0 bases short and J 2 bases short, with 9 bases between. As DNA, the CDR3 is TGTGCCAGCAGCGTAGAGGGACTGACCTACGAGCAGTACTTC. Protein product: CASSVEGLTYEQYF.

The V call is TRBV2, the J call TRBJ2-5; 7 positions match TRBD1. CDR3 length: 18 residues. V lost 5 bases and J lost 1; bases outside the gene matches: 16. Germline CDR1 reads SNHLY; CDR2 reads FYNNEI. CDR3 sequence reads: CASSTDRAFYLFQETQYF. CDR3 bases: TGTGCCAGCAGTACCGACAGGGCCTTTTACCTATTCCAAGAGACCCAGTACTTC.

J is TRBJ1-3 and V is TRBV4-2, with a tentative D call TRBD1 (5 bases). In germline, CDR1 is LGHNA, CDR2 YNFKEQ. V shed 3 bases and J shed 2 bases, with 11 bases lying between them. The length of the CDR3 is 15 residues. CDR3 amino acids: CASSQGWGTGNTIYF. In nucleotides, the CDR3 is TGTGCCAGCAGCCAGGGTTGGGGCACTGGAAACACCATATATTTT.

The V call is TRBV21-1, the J call TRBJ1-6; the DNA was not compared with TRBD1, the D call given in the table. TRBV21-1 is a known pseudogene. CDR3 length: 18 residues. CDR3 coding DNA: TGTGCCAGCAGCAAATGCATCGACAGGGTCGACTATAATTCACCCCTCCACTTT. Its translation is CASSKCIDRVDYNSPLHF.

Written as DNA, the CDR3 is TGTGCCAGTAGTATAGCCCCAAGACAGCCGGACTACGAGCAGTACTTC. Its translation is CASSIAPRQPDYEQYF. The rearrangement joins TRBV19 to TRBJ2-7; D is possibly TRBD1 (5 bases). Trimming removed 1 base from V and 3 bases from J, with 16 bases in between. The V gene's germline CDR1 is LNHDA and CDR2 SQIVND (reference sequence). This CDR3 is 16 amino acids long.

This chain connects TRBV2 to TRBJ2-5, with D maybe TRBD2 (7 bases). CDR3 length: 15 residues. The ends were cut back, 2 bases at V and 5 bases at J, with 15 bases in the middle. Germline V gene lookup returns CDR1 SNHLY and CDR2 FYNNEI. The CDR3 here is CASSEQGGAWETQYF. For the CDR3, the DNA is TGTGCCAGCAGTGAACAAGGGGGGGCATGGGAGACCCAGTACTTC.

As concerns this clone: The sample carries other DNA sequences with the same CDR3. This chain joins TRBV5-1 and TRBJ2-7; D unresolved. The germline V gene encodes CDR1 SGHRS and CDR2 YFSETQ. The V gene lost 2 bases and the J gene lost 2 bases, with 8 bases spanning the gap. This CDR3 contains 13 residues. Here the CDR3 DNA reads TGCGCCAGCAGCTTAGGCGGAACCTACGAGCAGTACTTC. Residues: CASSLGGTYEQYF.

CDR3 coding DNA: TGTGCCAGCACCACAGGGGGGAGCTCCTACAATGAGCAGTTCTTC. This encodes CASTTGGSSYNEQFF. The chain uses TRBV2 and TRBJ2-1, with 8 bases matching TRBD1. Germline trimming cut 7 bases from V and 0 bases from J; bases unmatched to any gene: 5. The germline gives CDR1 SNHLY, CDR2 FYNNEI. There are 15 residues in the CDR3.

The V call is TRBV11-2, the J call TRBJ1-2, with D possibly being TRBD1 (6 bases). CDR3 length: 14 amino acids. Germline V gene lookup returns CDR1 SGHAT and CDR2 FQNNGV. Trimming shortened V by 4 bases and J by 4 bases, and 13 bases separated the two germline ends. As DNA, the CDR3 is TGTGCCAGCAGCTCACGTAGGGGGATCTATGGCTACACCTTC. It is translated as CASSSRRGIYGYTF.

The chain carries TRBV10-3 and TRBJ1-2, with TRBD1 as a possible D gene (6 bases). The CDR3 is 14 amino acids. Germline V gene sequence: CDR1 ENHRY, CDR2 SYGVKD. The ends were cut back, 5 bases at V and 3 bases at J, with 13 bases in the middle. This chain's CDR3 is CAISPTGSDYGYTF. The CDR3 DNA follows: TGTGCCATCAGTCCAACAGGGTCGGACTATGGCTACACCTTC.

This clone was picked up a small number of times. The V and J genes are TRBV4-2 and TRBJ2-3; TRBD1 matches 7 bases. With V trimmed by 4 bases and J by 13 bases, 8 bases remained unmatched. The CDR3 spans 12 residues. From germline, CDR1 is LGHNA and CDR2 YNFKEQ. In nucleotides, the CDR3 is TGTGCCAGCAGCCTATCACAGGGGCCCAAGTATTTT. It is translated as CASSLSQGPKYF.

This clone came up once. The J gene is TRBJ1-1, the V gene TRBV19; unclear D gene. Trimming cost V 1 base and J 7 bases, with 4 bases left between them. The CDR3 runs 11 residues. CDR1 is LNHDA and CDR2 is SQIVND in the germline V gene (reference sequence). CDR3 sequence: CASSIGSEAFF. As DNA, the CDR3 is TGTGCCAGTAGTATAGGCAGTGAAGCTTTCTTT.

This clone was found a few times. Here the CDR3 DNA reads TGTGCCAGCAGCCGTCTCACTAGCGAAACCTACGAGCAGTACTTC. It encodes CASSRLTSETYEQYF. The chain carries TRBV3-1 (or the pseudogene TRBV3-2) and TRBJ2-7; 7 bases fit TRBD2. The CDR3 contains 15 residues. From germline, CDR1 is LGHDT and CDR2 YNNKEL (reference sequence). The ends lost 4 bases at V and 2 bases at J; junction bases unmatched: 8.

J is TRBJ1-6 and V is TRBV19; 7 bases fit TRBD1. Germline V gene data show CDR1 as LNHDA and CDR2 as SQIVND (reference sequence). The CDR3 runs 14 residues. V was clipped by 5 bases and J by 13 bases; unmatched bases: 11. This CDR3 reads CASSQGQDNRPLHF. CDR3 sequence (DNA): TGTGCCAGTAGTCAAGGACAGGATAACCGTCCCCTCCACTTT.

J is TRBJ2-5 and V is TRBV2, with 12 bases identical to TRBD1. CDR1 is SNHLY, CDR2 FYNNEI, per germline. This CDR3 region has 16 residues. With V trimmed by 7 bases and J by 5 bases, 11 bases remained unmatched. Here the CDR3 DNA reads TGTGCCAGCATTGGGGGGACAGGGGGCGTGTGGGAGACCCAGTACTTC. This translates into CASIGGTGGVWETQYF. Full variable domain (rest looked up from reference TRBV2 and TRBJ2-5): EPEVTQTPSHQVTQMGQEVILRCVPISNHLYFYWYRQILGQKVEFLVSFYNNEISEKSEIFDDQFSVERPDGSNFTLKIRSTKLEDSAMYFCASIGGTGGVWETQYFGPGTRLLVL.

The chain recombines TRBV5-1 with TRBJ2-7; 10 bases are shared with TRBD1. The germline V gene encodes CDR1 SGHRS and CDR2 YFSETQ. Germline trimming cut 4 bases from V and 4 bases from J; bases unmatched to any gene: 5. The CDR3 is made up of 14 amino acids. The CDR3 reads CASSPDRGPYEQYF. In DNA, the CDR3 is TGCGCCAGCAGCCCCGACAGGGGGCCTTACGAGCAGTACTTC. Supplemented by reference TRBV5-1 and TRBJ2-7, the full variable domain reads KAGVTQTPRYLIKTRGQQVTLSCSPISGHRSVSWYQQTPGQGLQFLFEYFSETQRNKGNFPGRFSGRQFSNSRSEMNVSTLELGDSALYLCASSPDRGPYEQYFGPGTRLTVT.

The CDR3 loop is CASSGTRGTIYF. The CDR3 DNA sequence: TGTGCCAGCAGCGGGACCCGGGGGACCATATATTTT. The genes are TRBV3-1 (or the pseudogene TRBV3-2) and TRBJ1-3; TRBD1 is a possible D gene (5 bases). This CDR3 contains 12 residues. The germline V and J ends were trimmed by 5 bases and 10 bases, with 12 bases remaining between them. The germline V gene encodes CDR1 LGHDT and CDR2 YNNKEL (reference sequence).